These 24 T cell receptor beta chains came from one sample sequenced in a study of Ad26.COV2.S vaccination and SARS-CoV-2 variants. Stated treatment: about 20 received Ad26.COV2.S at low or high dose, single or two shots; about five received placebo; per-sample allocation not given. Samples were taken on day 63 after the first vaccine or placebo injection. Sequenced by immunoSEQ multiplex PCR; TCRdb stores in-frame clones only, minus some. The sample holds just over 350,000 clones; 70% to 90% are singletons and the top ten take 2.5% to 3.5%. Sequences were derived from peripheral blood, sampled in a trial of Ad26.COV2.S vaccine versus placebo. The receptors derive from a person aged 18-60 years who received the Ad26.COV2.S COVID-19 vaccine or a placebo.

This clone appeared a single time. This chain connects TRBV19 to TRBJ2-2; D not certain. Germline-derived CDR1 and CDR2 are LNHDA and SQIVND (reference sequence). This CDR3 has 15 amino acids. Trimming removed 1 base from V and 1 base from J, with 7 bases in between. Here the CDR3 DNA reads TGTGCCAGTAGTATAGGTCACGTGAACACCGGGGAGCTGTTTTTT. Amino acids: CASSIGHVNTGELFF.

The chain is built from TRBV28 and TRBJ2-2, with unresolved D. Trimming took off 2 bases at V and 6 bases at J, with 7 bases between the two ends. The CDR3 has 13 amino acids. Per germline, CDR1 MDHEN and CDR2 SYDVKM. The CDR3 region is CASSLGFPGELFF. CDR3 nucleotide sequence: TGTGCCAGCAGTTTAGGTTTCCCCGGGGAGCTGTTTTTT.

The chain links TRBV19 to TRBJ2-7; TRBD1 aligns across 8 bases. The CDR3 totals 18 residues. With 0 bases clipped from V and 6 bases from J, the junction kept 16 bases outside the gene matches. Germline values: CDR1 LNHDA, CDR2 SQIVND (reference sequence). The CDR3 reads CASSIDVGTGGPRSEQYF. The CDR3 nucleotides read TGTGCCAGTAGTATAGATGTCGGAACAGGGGGTCCGAGAAGCGAGCAGTACTTC.

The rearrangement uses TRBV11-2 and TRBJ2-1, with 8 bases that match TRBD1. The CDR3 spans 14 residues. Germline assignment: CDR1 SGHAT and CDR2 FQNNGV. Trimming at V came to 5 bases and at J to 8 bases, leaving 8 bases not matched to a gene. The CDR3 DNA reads TGTGCCAGCAGCGTCGGACAGGGCACGGATGAGCAGTTCTTC. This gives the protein CASSVGQGTDEQFF. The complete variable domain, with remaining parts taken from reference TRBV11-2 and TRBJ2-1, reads EAGVAQSPRYKIIEKRQSVAFWCNPISGHATLYWYQQILGQGPKLLIQFQNNGVVDDSQLPKDRFSAERLKGVDSTLKIQPAKLEDSAVYLCASSVGQGTDEQFFGPGTRLTVL.

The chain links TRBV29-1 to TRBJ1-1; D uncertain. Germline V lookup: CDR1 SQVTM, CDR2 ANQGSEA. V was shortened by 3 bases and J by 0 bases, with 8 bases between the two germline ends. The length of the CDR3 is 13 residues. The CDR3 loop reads CSVDMRLNTEAFF. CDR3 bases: TGCAGCGTTGATATGCGGCTGAACACTGAAGCTTTCTTT.

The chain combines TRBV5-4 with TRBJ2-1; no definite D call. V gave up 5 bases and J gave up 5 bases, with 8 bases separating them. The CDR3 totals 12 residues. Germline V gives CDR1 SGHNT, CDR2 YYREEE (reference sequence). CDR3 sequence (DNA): TGTGCCAGCAGAGGTAACCACAATGAGCAGTTCTTC. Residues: CASRGNHNEQFF.

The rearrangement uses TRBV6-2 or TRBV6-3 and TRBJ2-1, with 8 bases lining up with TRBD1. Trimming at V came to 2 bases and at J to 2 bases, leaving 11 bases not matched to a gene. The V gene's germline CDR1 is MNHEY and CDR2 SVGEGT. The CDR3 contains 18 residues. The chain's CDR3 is CASSYDTDRVLTYNEQFF. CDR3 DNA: TGTGCCAGCAGTTACGACACGGACAGGGTTCTTACCTACAATGAGCAGTTCTTC.

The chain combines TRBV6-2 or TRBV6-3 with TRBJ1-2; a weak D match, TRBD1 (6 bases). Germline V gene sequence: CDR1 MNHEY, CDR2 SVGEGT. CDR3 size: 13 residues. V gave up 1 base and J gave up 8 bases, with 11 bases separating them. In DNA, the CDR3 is TGTGCCAGCAGTTACTATCAGGGGTACGGCTACACCTTC. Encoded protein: CASSYYQGYGYTF.

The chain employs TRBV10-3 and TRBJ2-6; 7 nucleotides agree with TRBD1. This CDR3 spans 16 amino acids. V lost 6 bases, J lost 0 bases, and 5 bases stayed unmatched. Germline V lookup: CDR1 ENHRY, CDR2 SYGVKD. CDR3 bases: TGTGCCATCAGGAGACAGGGTAGCTCTGGGGCCAACGTCCTGACTTTC. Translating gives CAIRRQGSSGANVLTF.

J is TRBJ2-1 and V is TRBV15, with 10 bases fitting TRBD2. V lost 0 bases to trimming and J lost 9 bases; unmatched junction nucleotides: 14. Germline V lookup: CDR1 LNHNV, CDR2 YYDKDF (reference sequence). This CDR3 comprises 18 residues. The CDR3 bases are TGTGCCACCAGCAGAGATCCGACTAGCGGGTGGGTTAGTGGTGAGCAGTTCTTC. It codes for CATSRDPTSGWVSGEQFF.

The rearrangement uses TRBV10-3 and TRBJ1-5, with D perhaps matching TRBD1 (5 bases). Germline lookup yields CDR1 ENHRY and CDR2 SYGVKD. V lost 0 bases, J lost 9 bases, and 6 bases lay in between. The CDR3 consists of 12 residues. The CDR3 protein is CAISESGGPQHF. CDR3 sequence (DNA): TGTGCCATCAGTGAGTCTGGGGGGCCCCAGCATTTT.

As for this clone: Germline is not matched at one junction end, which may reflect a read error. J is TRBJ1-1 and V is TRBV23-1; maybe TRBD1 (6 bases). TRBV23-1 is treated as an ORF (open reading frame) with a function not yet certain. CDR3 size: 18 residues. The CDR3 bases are TGCGCCAGCCGTCAGGATCTTGACAGGACGCCTATGAACACTGAAGCTTTCTTT. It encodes CASRQDLDRTPMNTEAFF.

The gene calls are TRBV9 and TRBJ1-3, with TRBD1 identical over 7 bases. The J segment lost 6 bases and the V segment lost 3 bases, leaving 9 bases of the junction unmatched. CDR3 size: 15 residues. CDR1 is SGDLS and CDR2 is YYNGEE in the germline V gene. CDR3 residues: CASSASDRIENTIYF. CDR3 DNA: TGTGCCAGCAGCGCATCGGACAGGATCGAAAACACCATATATTTT.

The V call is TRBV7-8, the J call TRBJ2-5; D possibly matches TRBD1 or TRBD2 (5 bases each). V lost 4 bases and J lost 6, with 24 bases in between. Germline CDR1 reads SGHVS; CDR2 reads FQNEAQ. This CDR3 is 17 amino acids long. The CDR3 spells CASSYRLIRDPEKTQYF. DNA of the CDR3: TGTGCCAGCAGCTACCGCCTTATCCGGGACCCCGAGAAGACCCAGTACTTC.

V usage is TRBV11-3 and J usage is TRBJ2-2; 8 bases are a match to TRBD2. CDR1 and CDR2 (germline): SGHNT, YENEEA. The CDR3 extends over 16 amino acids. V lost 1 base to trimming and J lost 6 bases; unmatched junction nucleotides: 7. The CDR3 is CASSLGASGGAGELFF. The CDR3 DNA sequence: TGTGCCAGCAGCTTAGGAGCCAGCGGGGGTGCCGGGGAGCTGTTTTTT.

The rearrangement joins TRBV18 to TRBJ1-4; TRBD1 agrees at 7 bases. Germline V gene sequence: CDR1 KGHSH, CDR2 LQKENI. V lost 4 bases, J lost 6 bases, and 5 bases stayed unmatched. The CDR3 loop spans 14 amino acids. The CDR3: CASSLTGKDEKLFF. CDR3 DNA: TGTGCCAGCTCACTGACAGGGAAGGATGAAAAACTGTTTTTT.

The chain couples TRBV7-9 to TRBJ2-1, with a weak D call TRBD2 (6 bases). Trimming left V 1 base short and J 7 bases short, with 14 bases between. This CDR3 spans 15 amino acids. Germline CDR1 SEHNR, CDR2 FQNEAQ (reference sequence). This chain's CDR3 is CASSLDTGDRNEQFF. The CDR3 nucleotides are TGTGCCAGCAGCTTAGACACGGGAGATCGTAATGAGCAGTTCTTC.

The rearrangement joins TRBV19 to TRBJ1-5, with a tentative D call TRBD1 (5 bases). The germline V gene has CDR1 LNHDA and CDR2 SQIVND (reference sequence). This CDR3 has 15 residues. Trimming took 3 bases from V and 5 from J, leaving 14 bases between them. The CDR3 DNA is TGTGCCAGTAGTATTGCTGCCCAGGGAGATCAGCCCCAGCATTTT. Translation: CASSIAAQGDQPQHF.

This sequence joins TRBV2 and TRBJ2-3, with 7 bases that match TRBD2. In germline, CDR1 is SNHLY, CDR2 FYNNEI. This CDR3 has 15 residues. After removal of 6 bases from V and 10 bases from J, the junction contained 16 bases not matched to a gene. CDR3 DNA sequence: TGTGCCAGCAGCCTCCTCCGGCGGGAGAGGAGGGCGCAGTATTTT. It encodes CASSLLRRERRAQYF.

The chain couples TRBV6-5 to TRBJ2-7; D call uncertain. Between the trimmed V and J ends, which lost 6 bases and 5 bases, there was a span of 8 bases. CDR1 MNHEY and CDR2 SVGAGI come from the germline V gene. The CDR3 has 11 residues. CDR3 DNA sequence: TGTGCCAGCAGGACACGGCACGAGCAGTACTTC. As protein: CASRTRHEQYF.

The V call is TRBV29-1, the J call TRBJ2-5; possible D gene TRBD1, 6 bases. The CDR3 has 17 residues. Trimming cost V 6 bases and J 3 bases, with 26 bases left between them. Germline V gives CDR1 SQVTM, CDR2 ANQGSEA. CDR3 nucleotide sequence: TGCAGCGTCGCAGAAGGGGGAGAGGGGCATGTAGAAGAGACCCAGTACTTC. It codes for CSVAEGGEGHVEETQYF.

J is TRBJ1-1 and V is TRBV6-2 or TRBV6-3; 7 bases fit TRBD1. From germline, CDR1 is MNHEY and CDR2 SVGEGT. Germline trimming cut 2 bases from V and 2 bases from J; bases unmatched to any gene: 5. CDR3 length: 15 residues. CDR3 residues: CASSYPTGLNTEAFF. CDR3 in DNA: TGTGCCAGCAGTTACCCGACAGGGCTCAACACTGAAGCTTTCTTT.

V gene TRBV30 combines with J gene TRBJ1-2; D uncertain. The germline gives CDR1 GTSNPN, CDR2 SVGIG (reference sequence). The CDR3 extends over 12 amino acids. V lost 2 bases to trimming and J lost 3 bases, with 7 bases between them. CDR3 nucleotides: TGTGCCTGGAGTAACCGTCACTATGGCTACACCTTC. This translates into CAWSNRHYGYTF.

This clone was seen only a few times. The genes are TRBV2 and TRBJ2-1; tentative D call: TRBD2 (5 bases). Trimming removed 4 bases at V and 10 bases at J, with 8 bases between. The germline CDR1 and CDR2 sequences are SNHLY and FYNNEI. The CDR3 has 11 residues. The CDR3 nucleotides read TGTGCCAGCAGTGTGAAGCGGGAGCAGTTCTTC. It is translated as CASSVKREQFF.